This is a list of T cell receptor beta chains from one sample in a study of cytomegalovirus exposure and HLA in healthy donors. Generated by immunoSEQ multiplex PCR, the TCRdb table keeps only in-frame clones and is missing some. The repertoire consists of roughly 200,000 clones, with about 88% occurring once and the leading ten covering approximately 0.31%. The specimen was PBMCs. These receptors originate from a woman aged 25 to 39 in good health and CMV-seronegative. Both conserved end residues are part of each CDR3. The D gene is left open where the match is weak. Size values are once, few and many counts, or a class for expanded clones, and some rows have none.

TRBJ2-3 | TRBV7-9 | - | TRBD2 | TGTGCCAGCAGCTTCGGGACTAGCGGGAGAAGGGGAGTTGATACGCAGTATTTT | CASSFGTSGRRGVDTQYF
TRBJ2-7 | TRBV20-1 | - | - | TGCAGTGCTAGACTACTATACGAGCAGTACTTC | CSARLLYEQYF
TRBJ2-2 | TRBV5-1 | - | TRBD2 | TGCGCCAGCAGCAAGACTAGCGGGAGGGCCTTGTCCACCGGGGAGCTGTTTTTT | CASSKTSGRALSTGELFF
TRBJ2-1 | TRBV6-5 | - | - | TGTGCCAGCAGTTATTCCCTAGGTCGGAATGAGCAGTTCTTC | CASSYSLGRNEQFF
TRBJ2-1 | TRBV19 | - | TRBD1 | TGTGCCAGTAGCGCCGGGACAGGTGGGTACAATGAGCAGTTCTTC | CASSAGTGGYNEQFF
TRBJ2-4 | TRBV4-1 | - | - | TGCGCCAGCAGCGCAAGCAGGACCCAGGGAAACATTCAGTACTTC | CASSASRTQGNIQYF
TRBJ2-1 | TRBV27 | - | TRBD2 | TGTGCCAGCAGTTTTTCCTCGGGACTAGCGGGAAACGATGAGCAGTTCTTC | CASSFSSGLAGNDEQFF
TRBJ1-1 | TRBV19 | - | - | TGTGCCAGTAGTATAGGAGCGGGAGGGACTGAAGCTTTCTTT | CASSIGAGGTEAFF
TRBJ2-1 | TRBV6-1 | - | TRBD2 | TGTGCCAGCAGTTCCGGACTAGCGGCTAACAATGAGCAGTTCTTC | CASSSGLAANNEQFF
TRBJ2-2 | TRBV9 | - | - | TGTGCCAGCAGTGAGGGGAGGCACACCGGGGAGCTGTTTTTT | CASSEGRHTGELFF
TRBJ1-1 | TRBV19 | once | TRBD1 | TGTGCCAGTAAAACAGGGGCCGAGGTGAACACTGAAGCTTTCTTT | CASKTGAEVNTEAFF
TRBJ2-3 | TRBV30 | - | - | TGTGCCTGGAGTGGGACTATCGGTACGCAGTATTTT | CAWSGTIGTQYF
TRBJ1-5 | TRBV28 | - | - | TGTGCCAGCAGTTTATACCGGCAGGGGCCTAGCAATCAGCCCCAGCATTTT | CASSLYRQGPSNQPQHF
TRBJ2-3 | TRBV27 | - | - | TGTGCCAGCAGTTTGGGGACTCTCGGCACAGATACGCAGTATTTT | CASSLGTLGTDTQYF
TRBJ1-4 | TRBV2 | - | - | TGTGCCAGCGCCCCTTTGGCCATTTCCGATGAAAAACTGTTTTTT | CASAPLAISDEKLFF
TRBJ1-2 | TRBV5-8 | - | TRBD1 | TGTGCCAGCAGCTTCCGGGACAGCCCTAACTATGGCTACACCTTC | CASSFRDSPNYGYTF
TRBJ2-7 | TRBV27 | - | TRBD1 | TGTGCCAGCAGGGGACAGGGCTTCTCCTACGAGCAGTACTTC | CASRGQGFSYEQYF
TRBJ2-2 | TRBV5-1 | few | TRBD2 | TGCGCCAGCAGCTTGATGACTAGCGGAGGGGCCGGGGAGCTGTTTTTT | CASSLMTSGGAGELFF
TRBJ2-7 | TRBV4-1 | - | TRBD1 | TGCGCCAGCAGCCAGACCGGGACAGCCTACGAGCAGTACTTC | CASSQTGTAYEQYF
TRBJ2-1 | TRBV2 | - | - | TGTGCCAGCAGTGAACAAACTCCACGCTACAATGAGCAGTTCTTC | CASSEQTPRYNEQFF
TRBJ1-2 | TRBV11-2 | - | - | TGTGCCAGCAGCCCCGGGGGTTGGGGACGGCAAAACTATGGCTACACCTTC | CASSPGGWGRQNYGYTF
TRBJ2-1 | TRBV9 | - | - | TGTGCCAGCAGCCGGACGACTAGTGTTGAGCAGTTCTTC | CASSRTTSVEQFF
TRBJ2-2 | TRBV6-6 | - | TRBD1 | TGTGCCAGCAGCGACGGGACAGGGAACGGGGAGCTGTTTTTT | CASSDGTGNGELFF
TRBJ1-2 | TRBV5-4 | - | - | TGTGCCAGCAGCCCGCCTAATCGCGGGGGTGGTGTGAACTATGGCTACACCTTC | CASSPPNRGGGVNYGYTF
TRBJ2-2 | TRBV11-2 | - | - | TGTGCCAGCAGCTTCGTGGGCCCCGGGGAGCTGTTTTTT | CASSFVGPGELFF
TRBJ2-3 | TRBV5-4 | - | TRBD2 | TGTGCCAGCAGCCCCGGGCTAGCGGAGGTGAGCACAGATACGCAGTATTTT | CASSPGLAEVSTDTQYF
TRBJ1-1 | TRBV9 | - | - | TGTGCCAGCAGCGTAGAAAAGGGGATACTTCGCGGAGCTTTCTTT | CASSVEKGILRGAFF
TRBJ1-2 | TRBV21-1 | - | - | TGTGCCAGCAGGAGAGGGACAGGGCCCGCGCACTCCTTC | CASRRGTGPAHSF
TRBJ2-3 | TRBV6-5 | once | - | TGTGCCAGCAGTTGGACATCATCTACCACAGATACGCAGTATTTT | CASSWTSSTTDTQYF
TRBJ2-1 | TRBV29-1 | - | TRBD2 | TGCAGCGTTCGGTCCAGCGGGAGACGCAATGAGCAGTTCTTC | CSVRSSGRRNEQFF
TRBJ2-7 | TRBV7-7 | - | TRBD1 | TGTGCTAGCAGCACGACCTGGGACAGACGATACGAGCAGTACTTC | CASSTTWDRRYEQYF
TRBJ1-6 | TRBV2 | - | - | TGTGCCAGCAGTCTGGGGCCCGGCGCTTCACCCCTCCACTTT | CASSLGPGASPLHF
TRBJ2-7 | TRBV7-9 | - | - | TGTGCCAGCAGTCCTCAGGGCCACGAGCAGTACTTC | CASSPQGHEQYF
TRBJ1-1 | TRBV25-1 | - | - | TGTGCCAGCAGTGACCTCTCCTTCGCTGAAGCTTTCTTT | CASSDLSFAEAFF
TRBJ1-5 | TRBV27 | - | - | TGTGCCAGCAGTTTATCGCCAGGGGGCAATCAGCCCCAGCATTTT | CASSLSPGGNQPQHF
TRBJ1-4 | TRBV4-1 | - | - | TGCGCCAGCAGCCGTCAGGTTGCAGCTAATGAAAAACTGTTTTTT | CASSRQVAANEKLFF
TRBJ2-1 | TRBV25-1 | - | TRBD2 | TGTGCCAGCAGTGTACGGGGGGATGAGCAGTTCTTC | CASSVRGDEQFF
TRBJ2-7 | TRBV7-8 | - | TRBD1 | TGTGCCAGCAGCTCCAGACTGGGACAGTCCTACGAGCAGTACTTC | CASSSRLGQSYEQYF